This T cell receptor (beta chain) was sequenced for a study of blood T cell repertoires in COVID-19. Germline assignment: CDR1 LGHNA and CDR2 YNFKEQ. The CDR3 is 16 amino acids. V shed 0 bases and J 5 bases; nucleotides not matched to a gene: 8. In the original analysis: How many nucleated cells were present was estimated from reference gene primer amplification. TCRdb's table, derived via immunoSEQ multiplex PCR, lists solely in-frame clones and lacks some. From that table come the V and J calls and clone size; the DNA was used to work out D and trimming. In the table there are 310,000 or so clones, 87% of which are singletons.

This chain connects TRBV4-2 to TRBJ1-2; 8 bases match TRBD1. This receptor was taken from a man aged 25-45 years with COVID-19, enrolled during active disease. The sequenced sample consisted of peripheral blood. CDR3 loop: CASSQDGARGLYGYTF. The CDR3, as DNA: TGTGCCAGCAGCCAAGATGGGGCCAGGGGGCTTTATGGCTACACCTTC.